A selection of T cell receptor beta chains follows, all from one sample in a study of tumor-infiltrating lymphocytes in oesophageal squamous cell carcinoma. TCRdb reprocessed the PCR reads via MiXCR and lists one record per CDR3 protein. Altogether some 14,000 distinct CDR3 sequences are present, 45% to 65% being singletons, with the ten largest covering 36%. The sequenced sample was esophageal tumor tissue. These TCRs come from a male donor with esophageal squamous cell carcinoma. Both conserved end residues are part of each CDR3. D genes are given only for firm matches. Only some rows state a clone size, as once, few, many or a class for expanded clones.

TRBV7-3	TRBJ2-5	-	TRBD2	TGTGCCAGCAGTTCTGGTAGCGGGGGCCGTCAGGAGACCCAGTACTTC	CASSSGSGGRQETQYF
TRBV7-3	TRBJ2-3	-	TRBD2	TGTGCCAGCAGCGCGGGACTAGCGGGGGATACGCAGTATTTT	CASSAGLAGDTQYF
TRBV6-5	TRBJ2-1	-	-	TGTGCCAGCAGTTACCACTCGAAGTACTACAATGAGCTGTTCTTC	CASSYHSKYYNELFF
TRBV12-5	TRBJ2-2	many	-	TGTGCTAGTGGTTTGTCTGGGGAGCTGTTTTTT	CASGLSGELFF
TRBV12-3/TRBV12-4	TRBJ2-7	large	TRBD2	TGTGCCAGCAGTTCTCGAAGGACTAGCGACTCCTCCTACGAGCAGTACTTC	CASSSRRTSDSSYEQYF
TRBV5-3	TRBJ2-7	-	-	TGTGCCAGCAGCTTTCGGGCAGGGGCGTACGAGCAGTACTTC	CASSFRAGAYEQYF
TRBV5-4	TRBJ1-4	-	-	TGTGCCAGCAGCGCGGGACTAACTAATGAAAAACTGTTTTTT	CASSAGLTNEKLFF
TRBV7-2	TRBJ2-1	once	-	TGTGCCAGCAGCTTAGGCGGCTACGCATACAATGAGCAGTTCTTC	CASSLGGYAYNEQFF
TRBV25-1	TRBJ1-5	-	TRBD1	TGTGCCAGCAGCGCCGGGACAGATGATAGCAATCAGCCCCAGCATTTT	CASSAGTDDSNQPQHF
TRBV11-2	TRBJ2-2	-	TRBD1	TGTGCCAGCAGCCGACAGGGGAACACCGGGGAGCTGTTTTTT	CASSRQGNTGELFF
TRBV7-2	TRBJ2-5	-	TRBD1	TGTGCCAGCAGCTTGGGACAGGGAGGAAATACGCAGTACTTC	CASSLGQGGNTQYF
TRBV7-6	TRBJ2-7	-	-	TGTGCCAGCGGAACGAGAGCACCCCGGGACAATGAGCAGTACTTC	CASGTRAPRDNEQYF
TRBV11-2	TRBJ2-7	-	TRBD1	TGTGCCAGCAGTCGCCGCCGGGACAGTGTCTCCGAGCAGTACTTC	CASSRRRDSVSEQYF
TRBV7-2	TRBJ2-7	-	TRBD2	TGTGCCAGCAGCCAGCAAGCGGGAGGGTCCTACGAGCAGTACTTC	CASSQQAGGSYEQYF
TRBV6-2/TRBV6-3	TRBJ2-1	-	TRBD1	TGTGCCAGCAGTTACTGGGGACAGGGGTACGAGCAGTTCTTC	CASSYWGQGYEQFF
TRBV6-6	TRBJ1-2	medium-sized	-	TGTGCCAGCAGTTACTCTGCAGGGAATGGCTACACCTTC	CASSYSAGNGYTF
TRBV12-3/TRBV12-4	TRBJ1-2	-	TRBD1	TGTGCCAGCAGTTGGGGGGACAGCAGCTATGGCTACACCTTC	CASSWGDSSYGYTF
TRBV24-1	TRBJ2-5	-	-	TGTGCCACCAGTGACCCTACTAGTGCCGAAGAGACCCAGTACTTC	CATSDPTSAEETQYF
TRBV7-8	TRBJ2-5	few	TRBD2	TGTGCCAGCAGCTCCAGGACTAGCGGGAGCCAAGAGACCCAGTACTTC	CASSSRTSGSQETQYF
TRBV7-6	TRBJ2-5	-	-	TGTGCCAGCAGCCTATCCTTGACACAGGGCCAAGAGACCCAGTACTTC	CASSLSLTQGQETQYF
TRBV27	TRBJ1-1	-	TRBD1	TGTGCCAGCAGTTTCGGGCAGGGGGCTGAAGCTTTCTTT	CASSFGQGAEAFF
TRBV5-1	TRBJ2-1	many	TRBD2	TGCGCCTCGGGGGGCGGGGGGGCCTACAATGAGCAGTTCTTC	CASGGGGAYNEQFF
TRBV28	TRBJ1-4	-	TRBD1	TGTGCCAGCAGTTTATTGGACAGGGATTCTAATGAAAAACTGTTTTTT	CASSLLDRDSNEKLFF
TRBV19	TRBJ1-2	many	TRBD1	TGTGCCAGTACCCCGACAGGGGGGGCATATGGCTACACCTTC	CASTPTGGAYGYTF
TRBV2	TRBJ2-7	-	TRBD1	TGTGCCAGCAGTGGAGAGTCCAGGGGGCGGTGGGAGCAGTACTTC	CASSGESRGRWEQYF
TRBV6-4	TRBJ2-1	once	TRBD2	TGTGCCAGCAGCCTTAGCGGGGAAGCCTACAATGAGCAGTTCTTC	CASSLSGEAYNEQFF
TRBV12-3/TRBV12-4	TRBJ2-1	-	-	TGTGCCAGCAGTTTAGGACTGTTCAATGAGCAGTTCTTC	CASSLGLFNEQFF
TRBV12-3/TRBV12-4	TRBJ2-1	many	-	TGTGCCAGCAGTTTAATGGGGAGTGAGCAGTTCTTC	CASSLMGSEQFF
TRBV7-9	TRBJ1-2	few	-	TGTGCCAGCAGCTCCGGACAGTCTAACTATGGCTACACCTTC	CASSSGQSNYGYTF
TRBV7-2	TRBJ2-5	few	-	TGTGCCAGCAGCCCAGGGACGACACAGGGCCAGTACTTC	CASSPGTTQGQYF
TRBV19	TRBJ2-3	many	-	TGTGCCAGTAGTGCAAAAAGGGATTTCACAGATACGCAGTATTTT	CASSAKRDFTDTQYF
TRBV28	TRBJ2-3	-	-	TGTGCCAGCTGCGGGGCAGGGGTGTCAACAGATACGCAGTATTTT	CASCGAGVSTDTQYF
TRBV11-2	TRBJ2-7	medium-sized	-	TGTGCCAGCAGCTTAGATCAGGCAGGGGACGAGCAGTACTTC	CASSLDQAGDEQYF
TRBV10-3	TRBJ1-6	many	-	TGTGCCATCAGTGAGTCGACAGGTTATAATTCACCCCTCCACTTT	CAISESTGYNSPLHF
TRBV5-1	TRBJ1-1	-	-	TGCGCCAGCAGCATCGGACACGGTACGGGGACTGAAGCTTTCTTT	CASSIGHGTGTEAFF
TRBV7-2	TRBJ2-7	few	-	TGTGCCAGCAGCTTAGGTGGGACCCACCTACCCAGCTACGAGCAGTACTTC	CASSLGGTHLPSYEQYF
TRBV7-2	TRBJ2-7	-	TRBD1	TGTGCCAGCAGCCCACAGGGGGCTTGGCAGTACTTC	CASSPQGAWQYF
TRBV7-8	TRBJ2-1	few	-	TGTGCCAGCAGCTTAGCGGGAAGGGATAGTGAGCAGTTCTTC	CASSLAGRDSEQFF
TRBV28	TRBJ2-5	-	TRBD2	TGTGCCAGCAGTTCCTCAACTCCCGGGACTAGCGGCCCCTTGGGACAAGAGACCCAGTACTTC	CASSSSTPGTSGPLGQETQYF
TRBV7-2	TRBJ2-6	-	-	TGTGCCAGCAGCTGGGGGCCAACCTCTGGGGCCAACGTCCTGACTTTC	CASSWGPTSGANVLTF
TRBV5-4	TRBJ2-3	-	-	TGCGCCAGCAGCTCGCGGCTGGAGCGGGCAGATACGCAGTATTTT	CASSSRLERADTQYF
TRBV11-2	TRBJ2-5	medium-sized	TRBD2	TGTGCCAGCTCACATGGGACTAGCGGGGTGGGAGAGACCCAGTACTTC	CASSHGTSGVGETQYF
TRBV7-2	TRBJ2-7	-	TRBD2	TGTGCCAGCAGCTTCACTAGCGGGAGCTACGAGCAGTACTTC	CASSFTSGSYEQYF
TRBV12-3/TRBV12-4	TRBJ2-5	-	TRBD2	TGTGCCAGCTCCCAGGCTAGCGGAAAAGAGACCCAGTACTTC	CASSQASGKETQYF
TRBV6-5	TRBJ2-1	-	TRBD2	TGTGCCAGCAGTTACGCCCTCCGGGCCGACGGGAGGGCCAGGTATGAGCAGTTCTTC	CASSYALRADGRARYEQFF
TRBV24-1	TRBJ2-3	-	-	TGTGCCACCGCTTCCGGTTCGAGCACAGATACGCAGTATTTT	CATASGSSTDTQYF
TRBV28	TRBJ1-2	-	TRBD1	TGTGCCAGCAACCCTCCCACAGGGGTACGCTACACCTTC	CASNPPTGVRYTF
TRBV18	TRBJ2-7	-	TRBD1	TGTGCCAGCTCACCACCGGGACAGCAAACTTACGAGCAGTACTTC	CASSPPGQQTYEQYF
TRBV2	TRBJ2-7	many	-	TGTGCCAGTTCACGGGAAAGGGATTACGAGCAGTACTTC	CASSRERDYEQYF
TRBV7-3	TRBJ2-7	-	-	TGTGCCAGCAGCTTAAAAGTGGCAGGGGGGAACAATGAGCAGTACTTC	CASSLKVAGGNNEQYF
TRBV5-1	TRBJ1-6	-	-	TGCGCCAGCAGCTTGACAGGGACTAGCGACTACGAGCAGTACTTT	CASSLTGTSDYEQYF
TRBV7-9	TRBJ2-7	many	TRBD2	TGTGCCAGCGCCCCGGATAGCGGGGGGGGAAACAATGAGCAGTACTTC	CASAPDSGGGNNEQYF
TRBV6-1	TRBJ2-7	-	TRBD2	TGTGCCAGCAGTCCGAGCGGAGGGGACTACAATGAGCAGTACTTC	CASSPSGGDYNEQYF
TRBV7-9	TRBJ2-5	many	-	TGTGCCAGCAGCCCGAGGGCGGGGGAGACCCAGTACTTC	CASSPRAGETQYF
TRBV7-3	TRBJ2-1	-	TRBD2	TGTGCCAGCAGCTGGACTAGCGGGAGCTACAATGAGCAGTTCTTC	CASSWTSGSYNEQFF
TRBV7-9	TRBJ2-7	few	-	TGTGCCAGCAGCTTAAGGACGGACTACGAGCAGTACTTC	CASSLRTDYEQYF
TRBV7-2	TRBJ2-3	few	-	TGTGCCAGCAGCGAAACCGGGACCGCAGTCCATACGCAGTATTTT	CASSETGTAVHTQYF
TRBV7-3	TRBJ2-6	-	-	TGTGCCAGCAGGTTAGATCTCACTGGGGCCAACGTCCTGACTTTC	CASRLDLTGANVLTF